A single sample is the source of the 18 T cell receptor beta chains below, sequenced in a study of monozygotic twins with inflammatory bowel disease. With the 5' RACE reads reprocessed, TCRdb shows one record per CDR3 protein and no DNA. This table lists about 380,000 distinct CDR3 sequences. The sample consisted of blood. Every receptor here comes from a human donor with ulcerative colitis or Crohn's disease, or a healthy co-twin of an affected twin (not recorded which).

This CDR3 is CAWSPPGTVSYEQYF. The J gene is TRBJ2-7, the V gene TRBV30; TCRdb reports TRBD1, a call that lacks DNA to check it against. CDR1 is GTSNPN, CDR2 SVGIG, per germline (reference sequence). This CDR3 spans 15 amino acids. The whole variable domain, filled in from reference TRBV30 and TRBJ2-7, reads SQTIHQWPATLVQPVGSPLSLECTVEGTSNPNLYWYRQAAGRGLQLLFYSVGIGQISSEVPQNLSASRPQDRQFILSSKKLLLSDSGFYLCAWSPPGTVSYEQYFGPGTRLTVT.

The CDR3 region is CASSPHTGSAGPQHF. The chain employs TRBV28 and TRBJ1-5; the TCRdb D gene call, TRBD1, has no DNA to confirm it. Germline lookup yields CDR1 MDHEN and CDR2 SYDVKM. This CDR3 is 15 amino acids long.

This chain joins TRBV20-1 and TRBJ2-7; TCRdb outputs TRBD1, but without DNA this stays unchecked. This CDR3 contains 13 residues. Germline CDR1 DFQATT, CDR2 SNEGSKA (reference sequence). The CDR3 loop reads CSNSGTPSREQYF.

The J gene is TRBJ2-3, the V gene TRBV20-1; no DNA is available, so the TRBD2 call from TCRdb remains unchecked. The CDR3 is 12 residues long. CDR1 DFQATT and CDR2 SNEGSKA come from the germline V gene (reference sequence). CDR3 loop: CSARSAGDTQYF.

This rearrangement joins TRBV20-1 to TRBJ1-6. Germline CDR1 and CDR2: DFQATT and SNEGSKA (reference sequence). CDR3 length equals 13 residues. The CDR3 sequence: CSGTSSYNSPLHF.

The rearrangement joins TRBV3-1 to TRBJ1-6; no DNA is available, so the TRBD1 call from TCRdb remains unchecked. Per the germline V gene, CDR1 is LGHDT and CDR2 is YNNKEL (reference sequence). The CDR3 sequence is 14 residues long. The CDR3 loop is CASSQGAEDSLLHF.

This CDR3 reads CASSYSPGQYYNEQFF. The V gene is TRBV6-5, the J gene TRBJ2-1; TCRdb returns TRBD1, unconfirmable since there is no DNA. Germline assignment: CDR1 MNHEY and CDR2 SVGAGI. This CDR3 comprises 16 residues.

The V gene is TRBV11-3, the J gene TRBJ2-1; TCRdb indicates TRBD2, and absent DNA this call remains unverified. The V gene's germline CDR1 is SGHNT and CDR2 YENEEA. The CDR3 spans 15 residues. The CDR3 sequence: CASSFGTSGGREQFF. The variable domain in full, completed from reference TRBV11-3 and TRBJ2-1, reads EAGVVQSPRYKIIEKKQPVAFWCNPISGHNTLYWYLQNLGQGPELLIRYENEEAVDDSQLPKDRFSAERLKGVDSTLKIQPAELGDSAVYLCASSFGTSGGREQFFGPGTRLTVL.

This chain joins TRBV5-1 and TRBJ2-7. This CDR3 is built from 14 residues. CDR1 is SGHRS, CDR2 YFSETQ, per germline. CDR3: CASSLTRGLYEQYF. The whole variable domain, remainder taken from reference TRBV5-1 and TRBJ2-7, is KAGVTQTPRYLIKTRGQQVTLSCSPISGHRSVSWYQQTPGQGLQFLFEYFSETQRNKGNFPGRFSGRQFSNSRSEMNVSTLELGDSALYLCASSLTRGLYEQYFGPGTRLTVT.

The chain joins TRBV20-1 to TRBJ1-1; TCRdb indicates TRBD1, and absent DNA this call remains unverified. The CDR3 runs 12 residues. Germline V gene data show CDR1 as DFQATT and CDR2 as SNEGSKA (reference sequence). The CDR3 loop is CSAGQANTEAFF.

The J gene is TRBJ2-7, the V gene TRBV4-1; as DNA is missing, the TRBD2 call by TCRdb cannot be tested. Germline V lookup: CDR1 MGHRA, CDR2 YSYEKL. This CDR3 comprises 15 residues. Here the CDR3 reads CASSHRISGTYEQYF.

The rearrangement links TRBV6-5 to TRBJ2-1; as DNA is missing, the TRBD2 call by TCRdb cannot be tested. The length of the CDR3 is 13 residues. Per germline, CDR1 MNHEY and CDR2 SVGAGI. CDR3 protein: CASSWAQGDEQFF.

This rearrangement joins TRBV28 to TRBJ1-5; TCRdb reports TRBD1, a call that lacks DNA to check it against. Germline assignment: CDR1 MDHEN and CDR2 SYDVKM. The CDR3 consists of 14 residues. CDR3 in amino acids: CASCDRDHNQPQHF.

This CDR3 is CASSQAVHEQFF. The chain employs TRBV3-1 and TRBJ2-1; the D call of TRBD2 rests on TCRdb alone, since no DNA is present to check it. The CDR3 has 12 amino acids. The V gene's germline CDR1 is LGHDT and CDR2 YNNKEL (reference sequence).

The rearrangement links TRBV19 to TRBJ2-2; TCRdb indicates TRBD2, and absent DNA this call remains unverified. This CDR3 spans 13 amino acids. Germline V lookup: CDR1 LNHDA, CDR2 SQIVND (reference sequence). CDR3 protein: CASSIGGPGELFF.

J is TRBJ2-7 and V is TRBV5-4; the TCRdb D gene call, TRBD1, has no DNA to confirm it. Germline CDR1 reads SGHNT; CDR2 reads YYREEE (reference sequence). CDR3 length: 15 residues. CDR3 sequence: CASSLRETNSYEQYF. Based on the CDR3 plus reference TRBV5-4 and TRBJ2-7, the full variable domain is ETGVTQSPTHLIKTRGQQVTLRCSSQSGHNTVSWYQQALGQGPQFIFQYYREEENGRGNFPPRFSGLQFPNYSSELNVNALELDDSALYLCASSLRETNSYEQYFGPGTRLTVT.

The chain has TRBV19 and TRBJ2-3; TCRdb designates TRBD1, a call that cannot be tested without DNA. Germline CDR1 and CDR2: LNHDA and SQIVND (reference sequence). This CDR3 is built from 14 residues. The CDR3 region is CASSRGPPPDTQYF.

The chain carries TRBV9 and TRBJ2-3; TCRdb lists TRBD2, though no DNA is available to test this call. This CDR3 is built from 15 residues. Germline CDR1 reads SGDLS; CDR2 reads YYNGEE. The CDR3 spells CASSLEGLDTDTQYF.